The rows below give T cell receptor beta chains drawn from one sample of a study of T-cell memory formation after mild COVID-19. TCRdb reprocessed the 5' RACE reads with MiXCR, giving one entry per CDR3 protein. The data show about 49,000 distinct CDR3 sequences, with approximately 7% seen just once and approximately 1.5% held by the top ten. The sequencing input was PBMCs or a T cell subset sorted from them (not recorded which). Receptors were obtained from a man between 18 and 29 years old who had mild COVID-19 (a few samples of this study predate the infection). Cell type and time point are not known. Both conserved end residues are part of each CDR3. The D gene is left open where the match is weak. Clone size, where shown, is once, few, many, or a class for clones that have expanded.

CDR3 length,J gene,V gene,clone size,D gene,CDR3 protein,CDR3 DNA
15,TRBJ1-5,TRBV12-3/TRBV12-4,.,TRBD1,CASSFAGGINQPQHF,TGTGCCAGCAGTTTTGCAGGGGGCATCAATCAGCCCCAGCATTTT
13,TRBJ1-2,TRBV5-1,.,.,CASSLGGDYGYTF,TGCGCCAGCAGCTTGGGGGGGGACTATGGCTACACCTTC
17,TRBJ2-3,TRBV6-5,many,TRBD2,CASSGPGTKSGTDTQYF,TGTGCCAGCAGTGGACCCGGGACTAAGTCGGGCACAGATACGCAGTATTTT
18,TRBJ2-3,TRBV7-3,.,.,CASSLTSAAAPGTDTQYF,TGTGCCAGCAGCTTAACTTCGGCGGCAGCCCCTGGCACAGATACGCAGTATTTT
11,TRBJ2-7,TRBV6-5,many,.,CASSYNYEQYF,TGTGCCAGCAGTTACAACTACGAGCAGTACTTC
21,TRBJ1-3,TRBV7-2,many,.,CASSLVDLLWDTDVSGNTIYF,TGTGCCAGCAGCTTAGTGGATCTCCTGTGGGACACCGATGTTTCAGGAAACACCATATATTTT
14,TRBJ1-5,TRBV12-3/TRBV12-4,few,TRBD1,CASSLDRALKPQHF,TGTGCCAGCAGTTTGGACAGGGCGCTTAAGCCCCAGCATTTT
12,TRBJ2-1,TRBV10-2,.,.,CASSEYSREQFF,TGCGCCAGCAGTGAATACTCCAGGGAGCAGTTCTTC
14,TRBJ2-1,TRBV5-1,.,.,CASSLGLSYTEQFF,TGCGCCAGCAGCTTGGGGCTTTCCTACACTGAGCAGTTCTTC
15,TRBJ2-5,TRBV5-1,.,TRBD1,CASSLDVRQGETQYF,TGCGCCAGCAGCTTGGACGTGAGACAGGGGGAGACCCAGTACTTC
18,TRBJ2-3,TRBV24-1,few,TRBD2,CATSEPGGGAFGTDTQYF,TGTGCCACCAGTGAGCCCGGGGGGGGGGCTTTTGGAACAGATACGCAGTATTTT
11,TRBJ2-1,TRBV28,few,.,CASTVSGEQFF,TGTGCCAGCACCGTGAGTGGAGAGCAGTTCTTC
13,TRBJ1-2,TRBV12-3/TRBV12-4,few,.,CASSFQGRHGYTF,TGTGCCAGCAGTTTTCAGGGGAGGCATGGCTACACCTTC
14,TRBJ2-5,TRBV7-6,many,.,CASSPGRVGETQYF,TGTGCCAGCAGCCCAGGACGGGTGGGAGAGACCCAGTACTTC
12,TRBJ1-5,TRBV7-2,many,.,CASSFGPQPQHF,TGTGCCAGCAGCTTCGGGCCTCAGCCCCAGCATTTT
15,TRBJ1-1,TRBV5-5,.,.,CASSLSAALNTEAFF,TGTGCCAGCAGCTTGTCAGCAGCCCTGAACACTGAAGCTTTCTTT
13,TRBJ2-7,TRBV29-1,medium-sized,.,CSVEGGVSYEQYF,TGCAGCGTTGAAGGTGGGGTCTCCTACGAGCAGTACTTC
12,TRBJ2-5,TRBV7-9,many,.,CASGRSQETQYF,TGTGCAAGCGGTCGGTCCCAAGAGACCCAGTACTTC
15,TRBJ1-2,TRBV4-3,few,.,CASSLGGGLPYGYTF,TGCGCCAGCAGCCTAGGGGGGGGCCTGCCATATGGCTACACCTTC
13,TRBJ1-2,TRBV29-1,few,.,CSVAPGGAVGYTF,TGCAGCGTTGCCCCGGGGGGGGCGGTTGGCTACACCTTC
15,TRBJ2-1,TRBV9,.,.,CASSVVGRGSGEQFF,TGTGCCAGCAGCGTAGTAGGAAGGGGCTCCGGTGAGCAGTTCTTC
14,TRBJ1-4,TRBV5-1,few,TRBD1,CASSQDRVDEKLFF,TGCGCCAGCAGCCAGGACAGGGTCGATGAAAAACTGTTTTTT
15,TRBJ2-5,TRBV6-2/TRBV6-3,few,.,CASRYYGASVETQYF,TGTGCCAGCAGATACTACGGGGCTAGCGTCGAGACCCAGTACTTC
15,TRBJ2-2,TRBV10-3,.,TRBD1,CAIRGEGGVTGELFF,TGTGCCATCAGGGGCGAAGGGGGCGTAACCGGGGAGCTGTTTTTT
14,TRBJ2-3,TRBV5-1,many,TRBD2,CASSLGTSADTQYF,TGCGCCAGCAGCTTGGGGACTAGTGCAGATACGCAGTATTTT
17,TRBJ2-4,TRBV4-1,.,.,CASSHAPGRRRGNIQYF,TGCGCCAGCAGCCATGCTCCAGGGCGCCGCCGGGGAAACATTCAGTACTTC
13,TRBJ2-7,TRBV3-1,.,.,CASTKSGGYEQYF,TGTGCCAGCACTAAAAGTGGGGGCTACGAGCAGTACTTC
14,TRBJ1-1,TRBV7-3,few,.,CASSLNVGNTEAFF,TGTGCCAGCAGCTTGAATGTGGGGAACACTGAAGCTTTCTTT
15,TRBJ2-1,TRBV6-2/TRBV6-3,few,.,CASSYPNSWANEQFF,TGTGCCAGCAGTTACCCAAACAGCTGGGCTAATGAGCAGTTCTTC
15,TRBJ1-5,TRBV12-3/TRBV12-4,.,TRBD1,CASGDNRGLNQPQHF,TGTGCCAGCGGAGACAACAGGGGGTTAAATCAGCCCCAGCATTTT
16,TRBJ1-5,TRBV20-1,few,TRBD1,CSAQKGQGYSNQPQHF,TGCAGTGCCCAGAAAGGACAGGGCTACAGCAATCAGCCCCAGCATTTT